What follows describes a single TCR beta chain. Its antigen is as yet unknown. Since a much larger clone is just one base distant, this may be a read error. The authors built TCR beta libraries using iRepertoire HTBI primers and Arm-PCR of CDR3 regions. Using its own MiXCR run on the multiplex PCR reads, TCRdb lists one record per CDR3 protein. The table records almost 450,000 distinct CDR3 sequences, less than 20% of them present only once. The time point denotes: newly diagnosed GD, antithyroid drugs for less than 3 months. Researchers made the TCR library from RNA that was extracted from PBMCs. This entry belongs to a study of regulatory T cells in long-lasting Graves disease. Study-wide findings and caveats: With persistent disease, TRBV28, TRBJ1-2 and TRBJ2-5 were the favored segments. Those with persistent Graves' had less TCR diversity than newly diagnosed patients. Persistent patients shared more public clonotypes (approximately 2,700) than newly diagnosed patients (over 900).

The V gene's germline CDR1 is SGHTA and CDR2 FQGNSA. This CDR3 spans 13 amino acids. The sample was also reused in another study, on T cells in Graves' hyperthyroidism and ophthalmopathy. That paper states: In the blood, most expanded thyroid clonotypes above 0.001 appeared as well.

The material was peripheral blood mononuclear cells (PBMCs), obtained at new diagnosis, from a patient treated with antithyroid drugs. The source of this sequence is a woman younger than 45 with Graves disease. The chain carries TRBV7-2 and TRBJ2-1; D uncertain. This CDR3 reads CASSLGGGNIRYF. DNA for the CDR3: TGTGCCAGCAGCTTAGGAGGCGGAAACATTCGGTACTTC.